One sample yielded the 27 T cell receptor beta chains listed below, sequenced in a study of cytomegalovirus exposure and HLA in healthy donors. Clones were sequenced by immunoSEQ multiplex PCR, and TCRdb holds only the in-frame ones, with some missing. The table lists 190,000 or so clones, around 81% of them singletons. Sequencing used PBMCs. These receptors were collected from a woman in her late teens or twenties in good health and CMV-seropositive.

The chain joins TRBV18 to TRBJ2-1; tentatively, D is TRBD1 (6 bases). CDR1 is KGHSH, CDR2 LQKENI, per germline. V shed 4 bases and J shed 6 bases, with 7 bases lying between them. The CDR3 runs 12 residues. As DNA, the CDR3 is TGTGCCAGCTCACACAGGGTCAATGAGCAGTTCTTC. Translating it yields CASSHRVNEQFF.

The J gene is TRBJ2-5, the V gene TRBV9; D call uncertain. V was trimmed by 0 bases and J by 7 bases, leaving 10 bases between them. The germline gives CDR1 SGDLS, CDR2 YYNGEE. CDR3 size: 13 residues. The CDR3 protein is CASSVEQAGTQYF. In DNA, the CDR3 is TGTGCCAGCAGCGTAGAGCAGGCAGGGACCCAGTACTTC.

The V gene is TRBV2, the J gene TRBJ2-5; D perhaps matches TRBD2 (7 bases). Germline CDR1 reads SNHLY; CDR2 reads FYNNEI. Trimming shortened V by 4 bases and J by 5 bases, and 11 bases separated the two germline ends. The CDR3 has 13 residues. The CDR3, as DNA: TGTGCCAGCAGTGGCGGGGGCTACGAGACCCAGTACTTC. Residues: CASSGGGYETQYF.

The count of this clone is one. The chain has TRBV13 and TRBJ1-2; the D is unclear. The CDR3 is 14 amino acids. Germline V CDR1 and CDR2: PRHDT, FYEKMQ (reference sequence). Trimming cost V 4 bases and J 6 bases, with 15 bases left between them. The CDR3 bases are TGTGCCAGCAGCTCCCAGAGAGGGCGGGATGGCTACACCTTC. It specifies CASSSQRGRDGYTF.

This chain joins TRBV6-6 and TRBJ2-7, with 8 bases aligning to TRBD1. Looked up from germline, CDR1 is MNHNY and CDR2 is SVGAGI (reference sequence). This CDR3 comprises 15 residues. With 5 bases clipped from V and 5 bases from J, the junction kept 11 bases outside the gene matches. CDR3 sequence: CASSRDGTGRDEQYF. As DNA, the CDR3 is TGTGCCAGCAGTCGCGACGGGACAGGCCGAGACGAGCAGTACTTC.

The chain links TRBV29-1 to TRBJ2-3; no clear D gene. The germline V and J ends were trimmed by 4 bases and 3 bases, with 11 bases remaining between them. Germline-derived CDR1 and CDR2 are SQVTM and ANQGSEA. The CDR3 extends over 13 amino acids. DNA of the CDR3: TGCAGCGTTGGCTTTACGGTTACAGATACGCAGTATTTT. This sequence encodes CSVGFTVTDTQYF.

This chain links TRBV19 with TRBJ2-4; 12 nucleotides agree with TRBD2. CDR3 length: 15 residues. CDR1 and CDR2 (germline): LNHDA, SQIVND (reference sequence). Trimming at V came to 4 bases and at J to 5 bases, leaving 3 bases not matched to a gene. Here the CDR3 DNA reads TGTGCCAGTAGTAGACTAGCGGGGGCGGAAAACATTCAGTACTTC. It yields the protein CASSRLAGAENIQYF. Based on the CDR3 plus reference TRBV19 and TRBJ2-4, the full variable domain is DGGITQSPKYLFRKEGQNVTLSCEQNLNHDAMYWYRQDPGQGLRLIYYSQIVNDFQKGDIAEGYSVSREKKESFPLTVTSAQKNPTAFYLCASSRLAGAENIQYFGAGTRLSVL.

The chain couples TRBV18 to TRBJ2-5; TRBD1 matches 11 bases. CDR1 is KGHSH and CDR2 is LQKENI in the germline V gene. CDR3 size: 16 residues. The V gene end was trimmed by 2 bases and the J gene end by 4 bases; junction bases not matched to a gene: 6. CDR3 sequence: CASSPVGQGVGETQYF. CDR3 nucleotides: TGTGCCAGCTCACCAGTGGGACAGGGGGTAGGAGAGACCCAGTACTTC. Complete variable domain (other parts from reference TRBV18 and TRBJ2-5): NAGVMQNPRHLVRRRGQEARLRCSPMKGHSHVYWYRQLPEEGLKFMVYLQKENIIDESGMPKERFSAEFPKEGPSILRIQQVVRGDSAAYFCASSPVGQGVGETQYFGPGTRLLVL.

This chain uses TRBV6-1 with TRBJ1-2; D uncertain. The germline CDR1 and CDR2 sequences are MNHNS and SASEGT. This CDR3 region has 15 residues. The V end lost 4 bases, the J end lost 1 base, and 13 bases lay between the germline ends. The CDR3 reads CASSGVVTLNYGYTF. DNA of the CDR3: TGTGCCAGCAGTGGGGTGGTGACTCTTAACTATGGCTACACCTTC.

V and J are TRBV7-3 and TRBJ1-4, with D perhaps TRBD1 (5 bases). V was trimmed by 0 bases and J by 3 bases, leaving 8 bases between them. This CDR3 comprises 15 residues. In germline, CDR1 is SGHTA, CDR2 FQGTGA. CDR3 amino acids: CASSLTGGANEKLFF. The CDR3 region has the DNA TGTGCCAGCAGCTTAACTGGGGGGGCTAATGAAAAACTGTTTTTT.

Notes on this clone: Other DNA sequences within the sample encode an identical CDR3. The rearrangement uses TRBV6-1 and TRBJ2-3; D is unresolved. CDR3 length equals 13 residues. Trimming took off 6 bases at V and 0 bases at J, with 7 bases between the two ends. The germline V gene encodes CDR1 MNHNS and CDR2 SASEGT. CDR3 in amino acids: CASSLGSTDTQYF. In nucleotides, the CDR3 is TGTGCCAGCAGCCTGGGCAGCACAGATACGCAGTATTTT.

This chain uses TRBV11-2 with TRBJ2-5; perhaps TRBD2 as D (5 bases). Germline lookup yields CDR1 SGHAT and CDR2 FQNNGV. The CDR3 spans 14 residues. V was pared by 2 bases and J by 5 bases, with 12 bases between. The CDR3 here is CASSLFTWEETQYF. The CDR3 DNA is TGTGCCAGCAGCTTATTTACCTGGGAGGAGACCCAGTACTTC.

The chain joins TRBV4-2 to TRBJ1-1; 11 bases map to TRBD1. Germline V gene lookup returns CDR1 LGHNA and CDR2 YNFKEQ. This CDR3 has 16 amino acids. The V segment lost 0 bases and the J segment 3 bases; nucleotides outside the gene matches: 3. This CDR3 is CASSQDPGQGDTEAFF. In DNA, the CDR3 is TGTGCCAGCAGCCAAGATCCGGGACAGGGGGACACTGAAGCTTTCTTT.

Points on this clone: This same CDR3 is encoded by further DNA sequences in the sample. V and J are TRBV15 and TRBJ2-7; D remains unclear. Trimming left V 0 bases short and J 1 base short, with 4 bases between. Per the germline V gene, CDR1 is LNHNV and CDR2 is YYDKDF (reference sequence). The CDR3 is 13 residues long. CDR3 coding DNA: TGTGCCACCAGCAGAGACCCATCCTACGAGCAGTACTTC. It translates to CATSRDPSYEQYF.

The rearrangement links TRBV5-4 to TRBJ2-3, with 11 bases lining up with TRBD2. V was clipped by 0 bases and J by 0 bases; unmatched bases: 6. The germline V gene encodes CDR1 SGHNT and CDR2 YYREEE (reference sequence). This CDR3 region has 18 residues. The CDR3 is CASSLEPSGGYSTDTQYF. DNA of the CDR3: TGTGCCAGCAGCTTGGAGCCTAGCGGGGGGTACAGCACAGATACGCAGTATTTT.

The chain is built from TRBV19 and TRBJ2-1; TRBD2 aligns across 11 bases. With V trimmed by 4 bases and J by 4 bases, 3 bases remained unmatched. The CDR3 runs 15 residues. The germline V gene has CDR1 LNHDA and CDR2 SQIVND (reference sequence). The CDR3 loop is CASSNSGGEYNEQFF. The DNA for the CDR3 is TGTGCCAGTAGTAATAGCGGGGGGGAATACAATGAGCAGTTCTTC.

This chain uses TRBV6-5 with TRBJ1-3, with 8 nucleotides matching TRBD1. The CDR3 has 13 residues. The V segment lost 8 bases and the J segment 3 bases; nucleotides outside the gene matches: 3. CDR1 and CDR2 (germline): MNHEY, SVGAGI. CDR3 residues: CASGQGGGNTIYF. The CDR3 region has the DNA TGTGCCAGCGGACAGGGAGGTGGAAACACCATATATTTT.

The chain has TRBV10-3 and TRBJ2-2; 8 bases map to TRBD1. This CDR3 comprises 16 residues. The V gene's germline CDR1 is ENHRY and CDR2 SYGVKD. With V trimmed by 3 bases and J by 7 bases, 10 bases remained unmatched. Here the CDR3 reads CAISDSAGQGGGELFF. CDR3 DNA sequence: TGTGCCATCAGTGACTCGGCCGGACAGGGCGGCGGGGAGCTGTTTTTT.

V usage is TRBV5-6 and J usage is TRBJ2-3; perhaps TRBD1 as D (5 bases). The V gene's germline CDR1 is SGHDT and CDR2 YYEEEE. V lost 2 bases to trimming and J lost 4 bases, with 8 bases between them. This CDR3 has 13 amino acids. The CDR3 loop reads CASSFQGSDTQYF. The CDR3 DNA reads as TGTGCCAGCAGCTTTCAGGGTTCAGATACGCAGTATTTT.

This chain connects TRBV4-1 to TRBJ2-5, with D possibly TRBD1 on 6 matching bases. V shed 0 bases and J shed 2 bases, with 22 bases lying between them. The CDR3 spans 19 residues. CDR1 is MGHRA, CDR2 YSYEKL, per germline. CDR3 region: CASSQDEEMKNRDQETQYF. The CDR3 coding sequence is TGCGCCAGCAGCCAAGACGAAGAAATGAAAAACAGGGATCAAGAGACCCAGTACTTC.

CDR3: CASSFRQGRGTDTQYF. The CDR3 DNA reads TGTGCCAGCAGCTTCCGACAGGGAAGGGGCACAGATACGCAGTATTTT. V gene TRBV7-9 combines with J gene TRBJ2-3; 7 bases are shared with TRBD1. Losses at the gene ends were 3 bases for V and 1 base for J; bases not matched to a gene: 7. Per the germline V gene, CDR1 is SEHNR and CDR2 is FQNEAQ (reference sequence). This CDR3 has 16 amino acids. The entire variable domain, with the rest obtained from reference TRBV7-9 and TRBJ2-3, is as follows: DTGVSQNPRHKITKRGQNVTFRCDPISEHNRLYWYRQTLGQGPEFLTYFQNEAQLEKSRLLSDRFSAERPKGSFSTLEIQRTEQGDSAMYLCASSFRQGRGTDTQYFGPGTRLTVL.

V and J are TRBV2 and TRBJ1-1; 7 bases match TRBD1. V lost 8 bases, J lost 0 bases, and 6 bases stayed unmatched. Germline V CDR1 and CDR2: SNHLY, FYNNEI. The CDR3 sequence is 14 residues long. The CDR3 loop reads CASALGGVNTEAFF. CDR3 DNA sequence: TGTGCCAGCGCATTAGGGGGCGTGAACACTGAAGCTTTCTTT.

This chain uses TRBV29-1 with TRBJ2-1, with D tentatively TRBD2 (6 bases). CDR3 size: 12 residues. Trimming shortened V by 6 bases and J by 9 bases, and 15 bases separated the two germline ends. Germline loops: CDR1 SQVTM, CDR2 ANQGSEA. The chain's CDR3 is CSVVLASSEQFF. Written as DNA, the CDR3 is TGCAGCGTGGTACTAGCTTCTTCTGAGCAGTTCTTC.

V and J are TRBV6-1 and TRBJ2-7; D perhaps matches TRBD2 (6 bases). The CDR3 has 13 residues. V lost 6 bases and J 3 bases, leaving 12 bases between the germline ends. Germline V gene data show CDR1 as MNHNS and CDR2 as SASEGT. CDR3 DNA sequence: TGTGCCAGCAGCCTAGCGTTCGACTACGAGCAGTACTTC. Its protein is CASSLAFDYEQYF.

The chain has TRBV27 and TRBJ1-2; 8 bases map to TRBD1. The CDR3 loop spans 15 amino acids. Trimming cost V 2 bases and J 3 bases; bases outside gene matches: 5. Germline V gives CDR1 MNHEY, CDR2 SMNVEV (reference sequence). CDR3 protein: CASSLSQGAYYGYTF. The CDR3 DNA follows: TGTGCCAGCAGTTTAAGTCAGGGGGCTTACTATGGCTACACCTTC.

The V call is TRBV7-8, the J call TRBJ1-2; 7 nucleotides line up with TRBD1. The CDR3 spans 14 residues. The germline CDR1 and CDR2 sequences are SGHVS and FQNEAQ. With V trimmed by 5 bases and J by 2 bases, 5 bases remained unmatched. DNA for the CDR3: TGTGCCAGCAGCGTAGAGGGACAGAACTATGGCTACACCTTC. Protein sequence: CASSVEGQNYGYTF.

This sequence joins TRBV15 and TRBJ1-4; possible D gene TRBD1, 5 bases. Germline V CDR1 and CDR2: LNHNV, YYDKDF (reference sequence). Between the trimmed V and J ends, which lost 0 bases and 8 bases, there was a span of 16 bases. The CDR3 loop spans 16 amino acids. The CDR3 reads CATSRDPAGRSEKLFF. For the CDR3, the DNA is TGTGCCACCAGCAGAGATCCGGCAGGGCGGTCAGAAAAACTGTTTTTT.